This TCR beta chain appears in the sequencing data of a study of control samples from healthy donors and cancer patients. Method: immunoSEQ multiplex PCR; TCRdb's copy keeps in-frame clones and lacks some. The sample holds approximately 90,000 clones; approximately 90% are singletons and the top ten take under 15%. Trimming left V 5 bases short and J 2 bases short, with 13 bases between. This CDR3 is 15 amino acids long. Germline lookup yields CDR1 MRHNA and CDR2 SNTAGT. The sequencing input was blood. This chain connects TRBV6-4 to TRBJ2-1; tentative D call: TRBD2 (5 bases). This clonotype was sampled from a woman in her 70s in good health. The CDR3 nucleotides read TGTGCCAGCAGTATAGCGTTATCTGCCTACAATGAGCAGTTCTTC. As protein: CASSIALSAYNEQFF.